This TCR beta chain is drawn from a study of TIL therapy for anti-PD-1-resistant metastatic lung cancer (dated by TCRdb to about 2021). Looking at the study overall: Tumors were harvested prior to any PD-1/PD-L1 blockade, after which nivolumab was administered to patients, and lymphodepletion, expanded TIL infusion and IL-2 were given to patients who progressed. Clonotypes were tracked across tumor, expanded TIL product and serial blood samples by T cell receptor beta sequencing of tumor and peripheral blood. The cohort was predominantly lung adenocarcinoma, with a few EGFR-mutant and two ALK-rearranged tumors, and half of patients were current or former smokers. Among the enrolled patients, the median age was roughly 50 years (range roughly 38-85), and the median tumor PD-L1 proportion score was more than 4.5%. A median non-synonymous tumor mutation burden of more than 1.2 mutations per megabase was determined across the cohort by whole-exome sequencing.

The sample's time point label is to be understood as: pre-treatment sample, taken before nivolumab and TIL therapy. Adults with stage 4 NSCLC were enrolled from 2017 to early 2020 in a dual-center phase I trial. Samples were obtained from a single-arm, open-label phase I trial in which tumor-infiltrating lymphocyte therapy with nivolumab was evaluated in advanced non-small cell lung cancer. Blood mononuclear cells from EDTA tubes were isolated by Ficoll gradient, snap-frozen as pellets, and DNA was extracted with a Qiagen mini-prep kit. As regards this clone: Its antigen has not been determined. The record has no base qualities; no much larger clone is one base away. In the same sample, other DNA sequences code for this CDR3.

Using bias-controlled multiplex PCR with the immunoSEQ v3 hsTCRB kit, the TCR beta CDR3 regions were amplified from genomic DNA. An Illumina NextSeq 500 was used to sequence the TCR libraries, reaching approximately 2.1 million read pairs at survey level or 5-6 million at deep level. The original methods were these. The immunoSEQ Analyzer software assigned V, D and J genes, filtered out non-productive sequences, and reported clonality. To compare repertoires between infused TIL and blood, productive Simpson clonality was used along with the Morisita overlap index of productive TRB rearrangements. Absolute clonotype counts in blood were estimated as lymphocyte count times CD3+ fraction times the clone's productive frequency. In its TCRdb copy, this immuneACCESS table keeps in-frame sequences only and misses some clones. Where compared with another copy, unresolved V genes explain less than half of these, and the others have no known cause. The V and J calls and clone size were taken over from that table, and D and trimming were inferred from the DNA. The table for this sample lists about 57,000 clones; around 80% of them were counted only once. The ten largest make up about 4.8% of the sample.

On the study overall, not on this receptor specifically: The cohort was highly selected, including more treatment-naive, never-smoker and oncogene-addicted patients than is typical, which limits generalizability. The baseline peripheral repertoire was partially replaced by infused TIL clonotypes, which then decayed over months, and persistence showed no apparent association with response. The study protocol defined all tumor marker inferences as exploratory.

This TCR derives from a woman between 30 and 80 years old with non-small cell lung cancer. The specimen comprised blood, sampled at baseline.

CDR3 region: CSAPMNTEAFF. The bases read TGCAGCGCGCCTATGAACACTGAAGCTTTCTTT. Recombination joined TRBV20-1 with TRBJ1-1; no D gene can be assigned with confidence. Counted from cysteine to phenylalanine, this CDR3 has 11 amino acids. The sequence is cut down to CDR3 DNA, 33 bases in frame from base 1. According to the germline V gene (reference sequence), CDR1 reads DFQATT and CDR2 reads SNEGSKA.